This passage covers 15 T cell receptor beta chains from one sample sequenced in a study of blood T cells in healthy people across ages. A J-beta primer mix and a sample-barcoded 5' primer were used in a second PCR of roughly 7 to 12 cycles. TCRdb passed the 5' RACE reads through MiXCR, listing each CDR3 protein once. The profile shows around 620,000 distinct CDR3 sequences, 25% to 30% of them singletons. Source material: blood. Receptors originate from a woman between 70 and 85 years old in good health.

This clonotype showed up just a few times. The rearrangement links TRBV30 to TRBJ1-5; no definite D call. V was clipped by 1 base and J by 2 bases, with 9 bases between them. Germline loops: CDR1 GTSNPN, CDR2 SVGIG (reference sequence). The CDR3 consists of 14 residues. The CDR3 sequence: CAWSALSGNQPQHF. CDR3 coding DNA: TGTGCCTGGAGTGCGTTAAGCGGCAATCAGCCCCAGCATTTT.

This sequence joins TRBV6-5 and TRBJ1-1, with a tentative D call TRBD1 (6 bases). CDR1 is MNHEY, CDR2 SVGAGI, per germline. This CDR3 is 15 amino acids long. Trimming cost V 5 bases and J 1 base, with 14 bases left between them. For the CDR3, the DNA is TGTGCCAGCAGTGGGCCAGGGGTTAGGAACACTGAAGCTTTCTTT. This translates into CASSGPGVRNTEAFF.

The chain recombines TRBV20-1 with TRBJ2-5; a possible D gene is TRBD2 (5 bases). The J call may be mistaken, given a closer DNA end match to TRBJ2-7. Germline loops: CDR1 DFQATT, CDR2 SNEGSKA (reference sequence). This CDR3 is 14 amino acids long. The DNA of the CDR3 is TGCAGTGCTGTGGAGGTAGGGAGAAACTACGAGCAGTACTTC. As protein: CSAVEVGRNYEQYF.

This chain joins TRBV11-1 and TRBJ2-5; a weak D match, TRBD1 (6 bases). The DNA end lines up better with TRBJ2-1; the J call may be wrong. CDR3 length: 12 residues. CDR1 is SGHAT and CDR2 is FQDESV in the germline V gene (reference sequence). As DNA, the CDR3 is TGTGCCAGCAGCCGTACAGGGCCCCTGCAGTTCTTC. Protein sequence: CASSRTGPLQFF.

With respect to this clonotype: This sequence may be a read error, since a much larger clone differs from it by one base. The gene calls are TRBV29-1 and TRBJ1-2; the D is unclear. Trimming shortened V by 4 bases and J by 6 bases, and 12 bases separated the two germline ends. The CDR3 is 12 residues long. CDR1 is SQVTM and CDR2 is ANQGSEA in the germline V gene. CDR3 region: CSVGGFKHGYTF. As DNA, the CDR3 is TGCAGCGTTGGGGGATTCAAGCATGGCTACACCTTC.

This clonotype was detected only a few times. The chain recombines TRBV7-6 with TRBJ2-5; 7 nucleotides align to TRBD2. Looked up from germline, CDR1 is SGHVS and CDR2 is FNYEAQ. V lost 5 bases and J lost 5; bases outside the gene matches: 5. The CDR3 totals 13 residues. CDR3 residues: CASSARLAETQYF. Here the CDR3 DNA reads TGTGCCAGCAGCGCTAGACTAGCTGAGACCCAGTACTTC.

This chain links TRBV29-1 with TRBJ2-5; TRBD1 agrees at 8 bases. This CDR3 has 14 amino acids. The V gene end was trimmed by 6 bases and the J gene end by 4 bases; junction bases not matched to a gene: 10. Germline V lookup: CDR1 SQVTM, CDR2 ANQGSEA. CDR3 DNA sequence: TGCAGCGTCGTACAGGACAGGGTAGGAGAGACCCAGTACTTC. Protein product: CSVVQDRVGETQYF.

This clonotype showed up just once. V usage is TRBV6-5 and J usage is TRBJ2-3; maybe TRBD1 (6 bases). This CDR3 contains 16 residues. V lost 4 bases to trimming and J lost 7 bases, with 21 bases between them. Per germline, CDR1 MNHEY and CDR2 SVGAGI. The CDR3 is CASSSTQGRGLHTQYF. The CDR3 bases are TGTGCCAGCAGTTCCACCCAGGGGAGAGGGCTACATACGCAGTATTTT.

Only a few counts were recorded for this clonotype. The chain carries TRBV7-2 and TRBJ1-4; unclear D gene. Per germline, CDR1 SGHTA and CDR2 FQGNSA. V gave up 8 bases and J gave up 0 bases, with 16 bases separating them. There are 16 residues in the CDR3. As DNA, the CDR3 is TGTGCCAGCGGCCGGGCCCCCGGTGCAACTAATGAAAAACTGTTTTTT. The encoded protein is CASGRAPGATNEKLFF.

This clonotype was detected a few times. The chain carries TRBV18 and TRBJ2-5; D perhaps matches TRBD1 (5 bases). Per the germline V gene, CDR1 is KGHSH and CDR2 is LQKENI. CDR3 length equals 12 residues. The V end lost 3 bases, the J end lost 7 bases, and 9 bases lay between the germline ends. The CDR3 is CASSPLDRTQYF. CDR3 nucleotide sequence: TGTGCCAGCTCACCCCTCGACAGGACCCAGTACTTC.

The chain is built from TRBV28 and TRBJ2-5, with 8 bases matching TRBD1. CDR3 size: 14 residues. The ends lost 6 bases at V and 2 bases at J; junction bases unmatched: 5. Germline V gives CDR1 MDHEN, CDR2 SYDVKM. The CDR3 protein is CASRLRQGQETQYF. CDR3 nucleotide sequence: TGTGCCAGCAGACTTCGACAGGGGCAAGAGACCCAGTACTTC.

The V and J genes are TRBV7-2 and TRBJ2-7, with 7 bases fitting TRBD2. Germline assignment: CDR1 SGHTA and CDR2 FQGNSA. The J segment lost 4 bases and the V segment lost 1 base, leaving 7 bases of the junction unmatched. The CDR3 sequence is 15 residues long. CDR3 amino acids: CASSLGLGGRYEQYF. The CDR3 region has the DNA TGTGCCAGCAGCTTAGGTTTGGGGGGGAGGTACGAGCAGTACTTC.

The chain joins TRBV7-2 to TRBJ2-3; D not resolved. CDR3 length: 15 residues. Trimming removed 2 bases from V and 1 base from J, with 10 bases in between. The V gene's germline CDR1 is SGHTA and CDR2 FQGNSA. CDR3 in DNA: TGTGCCAGCAGCTTAATTGGCGGCGGCACAGATACGCAGTATTTT. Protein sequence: CASSLIGGGTDTQYF.

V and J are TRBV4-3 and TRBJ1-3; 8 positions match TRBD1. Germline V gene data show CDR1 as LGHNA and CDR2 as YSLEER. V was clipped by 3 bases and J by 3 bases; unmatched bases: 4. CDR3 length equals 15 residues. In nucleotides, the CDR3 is TGCGCCAGCAGCCATACCGGGACAGGTGGAAACACCATATATTTT. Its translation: CASSHTGTGGNTIYF.

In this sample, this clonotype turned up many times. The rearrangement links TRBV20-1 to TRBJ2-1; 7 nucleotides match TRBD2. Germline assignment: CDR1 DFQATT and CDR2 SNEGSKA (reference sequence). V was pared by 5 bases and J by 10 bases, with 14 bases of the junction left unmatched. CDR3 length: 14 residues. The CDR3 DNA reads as TGCAGTGCTCCCGAGCGGGGCCCTCTCATGGAGCAGTTCTTC. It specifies CSAPERGPLMEQFF.